Included here is one TCR beta chain sequence, with context. Its cognate antigen has yet to be identified. No clone much larger than this one lies a single base away; base qualities are absent. The sample belongs to a study of shared clonotypes between healthy human individuals (dated by TCRdb to 2020 to 2021). In terms of the full investigation: Three men and two women, aged 18 to 49 years, made up the cohort. To increase sequencing depth and limit assay-specific biases, different laboratories used diverse techniques to prepare libraries and sequence TCR repertoires. For each donor, CD4 naive and CD4 memory were each run on three plates, CD8 naive on two plates, and CD8 memory on one plate. Leukapheresis yielded between about 0.85 and 10 billion PBMCs per donor. To estimate repertoire size and how much clonotypes are shared between individuals, the study performed deep sequencing of blood TCR repertoires from five healthy adults.

Donors were healthy HIV-negative adults with no recently reported acute infections or vaccinations. Every donor was a Caucasian adult residing in Nashville, Tennessee, USA. CD4+ T cells were enriched by magnetic negative selection; naive cells were then positively selected on CD45RA, and the negative fraction formed the memory subset. After blood collection by leukapheresis, PBMCs were isolated using Ficoll-Histopaque density gradient centrifugation and then cryopreserved in the vapor phase of liquid nitrogen. Analytical flow cytometry was used to check the purity and quantity of every magnetically sorted T cell population. From each sorted fraction, genomic DNA was isolated and quantified by UV absorbance on a Nanodrop 2000c. TCR CDR3 regions were amplified from genomic DNA by multiplex PCR using the deep immunoSEQ assay. Extracted genomic DNA from each cell subset was spread evenly across all wells of several immunoSEQ 96-well plates, with each plate serving as a replicate. For sorted subsets, around 200 ng genomic DNA, equal to 25,000 to 35,000 T cell genomes, was loaded into each replicate PCR. Purified libraries were quantified with a Qubit 3.0 fluorometer, sized on a Bioanalyzer 2100, and re-quantified with the KAPA Library Quantification kit. Every immunoSEQ 96-well plate was sequenced on a dedicated single-read 150-cycle Illumina NextSeq 550 flow cell. The authors' pipeline ran thus. The immunoSEQ output contained only junctional sequences without quality scores, so filtering could not match that applied to full-length reads. Sequences were annotated with PyIR, a Python wrapper for IgBLAST v1.9, and V/J genes and CDR3 were assigned using IMGT germline references. Reads with weak V/J assignments (E-value above 1e-6), missing CDR3, stop codons, out-of-frame junctions, or ambiguous translated residues were removed. V3J clonotypes were defined as sequences sharing the same inferred V gene, J gene, and CDR3 amino acid sequence. Percentage overlap between repertoires was calculated by dividing the number of shared unique clonotypes by the size of the smaller repertoire. Richness of each repertoire was evaluated using RTK rarefaction, the Chao1 estimator, and Recon v2.1 estimates of unobserved clonotypes. Generation probabilities for all TCRbeta clonotypes obtained by the gDNA method from a handful of donors were computed using OLGA. In TCRdb, the immuneACCESS table is reduced to in-frame sequences with V and J assigned. These tables do not hold every clone; where another copy was compared, an unresolved V gene accounts for under half, and the others remain unexplained. V and J calls plus clone size are reproduced from that table; the DNA served to infer D and trimming. This sample is represented by hundreds of thousands of clones; about 78% of them were singletons. Less than 2% of the sample comes from the top ten.

CDR1 is given as SGHRS and CDR2 as YFSETQ, both from the germline V gene. The CDR3 holds 14 amino acids from the cysteine to the phenylalanine. Of all the DNA, just the CDR3 is kept, 42 bases in frame from base 1. At the junction V is shortened by 0 bases and J by 4 bases, with 10 bases in between. General findings and caveats noted by the study authors: About 4.5% of naive CD4, approximately 3.7% of naive CD8, about 2.4% of memory CD4, and 0.4% of memory CD8 clonotypes were shared across four donors. Estimated clonotype richness was generally larger for naive than for memory subsets. Pairwise subsampling indicated that sequencing depth was expected to affect the degree of clonotype sharing among donors. Incomplete sequencing was indicated by rarefaction of sorted-subset datasets, despite the large sequencing depth. Only blood was sampled, and tissue TCR repertoires likely differ from those in blood. Because the study included only a small number of donors, the genetic and exposure-history diversity represented was limited. Compared with non-shared clonotypes, clonotypes shared by all four sorted-subset donors had higher generation probabilities.

The clonotype was recovered from a woman younger than 45 in good health. The rearranged chain carries TRBV5-1 and TRBJ1-2; a tentative D call is TRBD1 (6 bases match). Sequenced input: memory CD4+ T cells sorted from blood. The label giving this sample's cell subset or site can be read as: CD45RA-negative fraction. The CDR3 region reads CASSLEVDSYGYTF. The sequence in DNA is TGCGCCAGCAGCTTGGAGGTGGACAGCTATGGCTACACCTTC.